This T cell receptor beta chain was captured by sequencing in a study of blood T cell repertoires in COVID-19. Here immunoSEQ multiplex PCR was the method, and the copy in TCRdb shows in-frame clones only, minus some. Of more than 110,000 clones in the sample, roughly 90% are singletons; the top ten hold around 4.2%. Looked up from germline, CDR1 is KGHSH and CDR2 is LQKENI. This CDR3 comprises 15 residues. Trimming cost V 3 bases and J 0 bases; bases outside gene matches: 3. Sequencing used PBMCs or T cells enriched from blood (not recorded which). The receptor was isolated from a man aged 50 or older who had recovered from COVID-19. The chain recombines TRBV18 with TRBJ2-5; 8 bases match TRBD2. The CDR3 DNA is TGTGCCAGCTCACCGTTAGCGGGGAACCAAGAGACCCAGTACTTC. It specifies CASSPLAGNQETQYF.